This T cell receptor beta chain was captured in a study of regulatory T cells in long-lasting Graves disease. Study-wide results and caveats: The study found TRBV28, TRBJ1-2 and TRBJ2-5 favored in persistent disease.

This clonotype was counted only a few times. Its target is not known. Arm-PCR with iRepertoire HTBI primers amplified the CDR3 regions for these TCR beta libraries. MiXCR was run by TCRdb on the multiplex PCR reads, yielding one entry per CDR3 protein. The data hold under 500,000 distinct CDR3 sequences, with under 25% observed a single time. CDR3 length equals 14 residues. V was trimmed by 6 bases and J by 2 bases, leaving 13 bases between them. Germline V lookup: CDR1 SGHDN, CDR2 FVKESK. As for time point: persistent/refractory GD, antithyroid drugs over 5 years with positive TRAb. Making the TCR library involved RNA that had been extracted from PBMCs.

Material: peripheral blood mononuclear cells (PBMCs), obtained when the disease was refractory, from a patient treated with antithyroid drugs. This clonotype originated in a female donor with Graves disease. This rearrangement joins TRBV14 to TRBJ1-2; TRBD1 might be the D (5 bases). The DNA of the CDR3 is TGTGCCAGCAGTAACCGGGGCCTAAACTATGGCTACACCTTC. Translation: CASSNRGLNYGYTF.